This TCR beta chain was sequenced during a study of T cell responses to AZD1222 COVID-19 vaccine. Findings and limits, study-wide: The donors showed a predominance of white British ancestry and of females, with possible underestimation of clonal diversity. Baseline antibody screening turned up just a handful of seropositive AZD1222 recipients. Reports say nearly half of spike-specific TCRs go after unmutated variant regions.

V gave up 4 bases and J gave up 6 bases; unmatched junction bases: 10. The CDR3 has 16 amino acids. Germline CDR1 and CDR2: MGHRA and YSYEKL. The table came from immunoSEQ multiplex PCR; TCRdb's copy has only in-frame clones and leaves some out. The table records roughly 150,000 clones, 92% of them present only once. Second-dose intervals near 4 or 12 weeks were combined. Turning to this clone: The target antigen is unknown.

The source of this sequence is an adult who received the AZD1222 COVID-19 vaccine. The rearrangement links TRBV4-1 to TRBJ2-7; 12 bases are shared with TRBD2. This sample comprised peripheral blood, obtained 28 days after the second AZD1222 dose. In DNA, the CDR3 is TGCGCCAGCAGCCCTGGACTAGCGGGGACGTACCGCGAGCAGTACTTC. Its translation: CASSPGLAGTYREQYF.